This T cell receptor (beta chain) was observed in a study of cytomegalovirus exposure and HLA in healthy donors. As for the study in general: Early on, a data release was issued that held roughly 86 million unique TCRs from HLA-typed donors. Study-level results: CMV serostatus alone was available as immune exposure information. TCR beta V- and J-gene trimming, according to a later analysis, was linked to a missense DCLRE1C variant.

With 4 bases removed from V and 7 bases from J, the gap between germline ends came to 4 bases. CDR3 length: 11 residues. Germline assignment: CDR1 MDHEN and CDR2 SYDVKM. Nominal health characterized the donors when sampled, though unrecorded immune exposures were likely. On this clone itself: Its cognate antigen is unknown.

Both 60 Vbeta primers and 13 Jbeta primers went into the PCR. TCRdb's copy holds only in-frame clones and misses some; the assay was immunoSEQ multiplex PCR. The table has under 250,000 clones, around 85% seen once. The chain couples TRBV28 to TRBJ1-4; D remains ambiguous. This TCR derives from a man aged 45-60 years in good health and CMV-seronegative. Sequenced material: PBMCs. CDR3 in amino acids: CASSSGEKLFF. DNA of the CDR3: TGTGCCAGCAGTTCCGGTGAAAAACTGTTTTTT.